Reported below is one T cell receptor (beta chain). Data came from immunoSEQ multiplex PCR; TCRdb stores just in-frame clones and leaves some out. The table shows some 95,000 clones, with less than 90% occurring only once. The sample belongs to a study of blood T cell repertoires in COVID-19. Study context: COVID-19 samples collected from the United States, Italy and Spain covered acute and convalescent phases.

The sequence was collected from a man aged 80 or over with active or convalescent COVID-19. The sequencing input was peripheral blood.

In nucleotides, the CDR3 is TGTGCCAGCAGCACCGGGACAGGGGACACTGGAAACACCATATATTTT. It translates to CASSTGTGDTGNTIYF. The chain uses TRBV6-6 and TRBJ1-3; 10 positions agree with TRBD1. The V gene end was trimmed by 6 bases and the J gene end by 2 bases; junction bases not matched to a gene: 7. From germline, CDR1 is MNHNY and CDR2 SVGAGI (reference sequence). There are 16 residues in the CDR3.